One and the same sample provided the 7 T cell receptor beta chains below, sequenced in a study of T-cell memory formation after mild COVID-19. TCRdb itself ran the 5' RACE reads through MiXCR, one entry per CDR3 protein. This table has 400,000 to 550,000 distinct CDR3 sequences, around a quarter appearing once. Sequenced: PBMCs or a T cell subset sorted from them (not recorded which). These receptors originate from an adult woman who had mild COVID-19 (a few samples of this study predate the infection). Cell type and time point are not known.

The chain employs TRBV7-9 and TRBJ2-3; TRBD2 agrees at 10 bases. J gave up 10 bases and V 3 bases, and 13 bases lay outside the gene matches. This CDR3 is built from 16 residues. Germline V gene data show CDR1 as SEHNR and CDR2 as FQNEAQ (reference sequence). The CDR3 DNA reads as TGTGCCAGCAGCTTGGTCCTAGCGGGAGTTGGGAGATCGCAGTATTTT. It codes for CASSLVLAGVGRSQYF.

The V and J genes are TRBV24-1 and TRBJ2-1; no reliable D call. Between the trimmed V and J ends, which lost 2 bases and 4 bases, there was a span of 14 bases. Germline assignment: CDR1 KGHDR and CDR2 SFDVKD. CDR3 length equals 16 residues. CDR3 coding DNA: TGTGCCACCAGTGATTCGGCGGAAAGATCTTACAATGAGCAGTTCTTC. Encoded protein: CATSDSAERSYNEQFF.

This clonotype was detected only once. The chain has TRBV6-5 and TRBJ2-1, with TRBD2 matching 13 bases. The CDR3 contains 17 residues. Germline values: CDR1 MNHEY, CDR2 SVGAGI. The ends lost 2 bases at V and 6 bases at J; junction bases unmatched: 7. Here the CDR3 reads CASSYAERTSGGNEQFF. In DNA form, the CDR3 reads TGTGCCAGCAGTTACGCTGAGAGGACTAGCGGGGGCAATGAGCAGTTCTTC.

The rearrangement links TRBV10-3 to TRBJ2-7; D is tentatively TRBD1 or TRBD2 (5 bases each). Germline lookup yields CDR1 ENHRY and CDR2 SYGVKD. CDR3 length: 12 residues. V lost 8 bases and J lost 2, with 10 bases in between. CDR3 region: CAIGDGPYEQYF. The CDR3 nucleotides are TGTGCCATCGGGGACGGTCCCTACGAGCAGTACTTC.

The chain joins TRBV7-9 to TRBJ2-7; 7 bases line up with TRBD1. In germline, CDR1 is SEHNR, CDR2 FQNEAQ (reference sequence). The CDR3 has 14 amino acids. The junction had 7 bases not matched to a gene; V was cut back by 5 bases and J by 3 bases. CDR3 residues: CASSLQGMSYEQYF. The CDR3 DNA is TGTGCCAGCAGCCTACAGGGGATGAGCTACGAGCAGTACTTC.

The chain is built from TRBV6-2 or TRBV6-3 and TRBJ2-7; TRBD1 might be the D (6 bases). V was shortened by 6 bases and J by 6 bases, with 18 bases between the two germline ends. Germline CDR1 and CDR2: MNHEY and SVGEGT. The CDR3 contains 14 residues. The CDR3: CASRPVNRVSEQYF. The CDR3 DNA follows: TGTGCCAGCAGGCCAGTAAACAGGGTCTCCGAGCAGTACTTC.

This rearrangement joins TRBV7-9 to TRBJ2-7, with 10 bases that match TRBD1. The length of the CDR3 is 14 residues. Germline-derived CDR1 and CDR2 are SEHNR and FQNEAQ (reference sequence). The V segment lost 4 bases and the J segment 6 bases; nucleotides outside the gene matches: 6. CDR3 sequence: CASSYRDRGPEQYF. The CDR3 DNA follows: TGTGCCAGCAGCTACCGGGACAGGGGTCCCGAGCAGTACTTC.